These T cell receptor beta chains were read from a single sample in a study of T cell repertoires in cytomegalovirus infection. MiXCR, applied by TCRdb to the reads, yields one record per CDR3 protein. The repertoire holds hundreds of thousands of distinct CDR3 sequences, with 35% as singletons. The sequencing input was PBMCs. These receptors were obtained from a human donor in good health (CMV status not recorded). Some clones in this sample may be carry-over from other donors' samples. Each CDR3 is given with its conserved first and last residue. D genes are given only for firm matches. For some rows the clone size is stated as once, few or many, or as a class when expanded; others skip it.

- few TRBJ1-5 TRBV7-6 TGTGCCAGCAGCACGGCAGGGAATCAGCCCCAGCATTTT CASSTAGNQPQHF
- few TRBJ1-1 TRBV12-3/TRBV12-4 TGTGCCAGCAGTTTCCCGGGATATGAAGCTTTCTTT CASSFPGYEAFF
- few TRBJ1-2 TRBV15 TGTGCCACCAGCAGAGATGAGACACAACTCAGGGGCTATGGCTACACCTTC CATSRDETQLRGYGYTF
- - TRBJ2-4 TRBV19 TGTGCCAGTAGAAAAAGTACAGGAATCATTCAGTACTTC CASRKSTGIIQYF
- - TRBJ2-7 TRBV12-3/TRBV12-4 TGTGCCAGCAGTTACGGGGTGGGAGTCGAGCAGTACTTC CASSYGVGVEQYF
- - TRBJ1-1 TRBV5-1 TGCGCCAGCAGCTTATCACCTCAGGGGAACATGAACACTGAAGCTTTCTTT CASSLSPQGNMNTEAFF
- many TRBJ2-4 TRBV6-5 TGTGCCAGCAGTCCCTCAGGCCGGCCGGGACATTCAAACATTCAGTACTTC CASSPSGRPGHSNIQYF
- few TRBJ1-2 TRBV5-6 TGTGCCAGCAGCCGACAGGAGAACTATGGCTACACCTTC CASSRQENYGYTF
- - TRBJ2-1 TRBV12-3/TRBV12-4 TGTGCCAGCACTTCTGATGAGCAGTTCTTC CASTSDEQFF
TRBD2 - TRBJ2-7 TRBV29-1 TGCAGCGTTGAGGTCGCGGGGGGGCCCGTCGAGCAGTACTTC CSVEVAGGPVEQYF
- - TRBJ2-3 TRBV6-6 TGTGCCAGCAGTTACTACGGGTGGGCAGATACGCAGTATTTT CASSYYGWADTQYF
TRBD1 few TRBJ2-1 TRBV5-1 TGCGCCAGTGGGACGGGACAGGGTGGAAATGAGCAGTTCTTC CASGTGQGGNEQFF
- - TRBJ2-5 TRBV7-9 TGTGCCAGCAGCTTAGGTTACGGACAGTATCAAGAGACCCAGTACTTC CASSLGYGQYQETQYF
- - TRBJ2-1 TRBV11-2 TGTGCCAGCAGCTTAGCGTGGGTGGGTGAGCAGTTCTTC CASSLAWVGEQFF
TRBD2 - TRBJ2-1 TRBV19 TGTGCCAGTAGTATGGGGGCGGGAGGGCTCAGAAACAATGAGCAGTTCTTC CASSMGAGGLRNNEQFF
TRBD1 - TRBJ1-2 TRBV27 TGTGCCAGCAGTACACGGACAGGGGCTCACTATGGCTACACCTTC CASSTRTGAHYGYTF
- once TRBJ1-6 TRBV27 TGTGCCAGCCGGATGGGATATTCACCCCTCCACTTT CASRMGYSPLHF
TRBD1 many TRBJ2-7 TRBV7-6 TGTGCCAGCAGCTTAGAAGGGGACAGGGCCTCCTACGAGCAGTACTTC CASSLEGDRASYEQYF
- - TRBJ1-1 TRBV19 TGTGCCAGTAGTATGTACAGCCTGAACACTGAAGCTTTCTTT CASSMYSLNTEAFF
TRBD2 few TRBJ2-1 TRBV7-8 TGTGCCAGCAGCTTAAATCTACTAGCGGGGGTAGAGCAGTTCTTC CASSLNLLAGVEQFF
- - TRBJ2-6 TRBV7-6 TGTGCCAGCAGCTTAGAGGGCAGGGCGGCCGGGGCCAACGTCCTGACTTTC CASSLEGRAAGANVLTF
- - TRBJ2-7 TRBV7-6 TGTGCCAGCAGCTTAGACGCAGGGCCCTACGAGCAGTACTTC CASSLDAGPYEQYF
- - TRBJ1-6 TRBV6-1 TGTGCCAGCAGTACTTTTGGAAATTCACCCCTCCACTTT CASSTFGNSPLHF